Presented here are 27 T cell receptor beta chains from one specimen sequenced in a study of CD8+ T cells in alopecia areata. Specified treatment: oral pan-JAK inhibitor, 5-10 mg twice daily. As the sequencing template, cDNA was produced by extracting RNA and reverse transcribing it. Produced via immunoSEQ multiplex PCR; TCRdb's table is partial and in-frame only. The table lists 200,000 or so clones, 58% of them singletons. The material sequenced was CD4+ T cells sorted from blood, taken at week 24, from a patient treated with tofacitinib. The origin of the receptors is a human donor with alopecia areata.

The chain joins TRBV30 to TRBJ1-5; D uncertain. V was clipped by 5 bases and J by 5 bases, with 13 bases between them. This CDR3 has 13 residues. CDR1 GTSNPN and CDR2 SVGIG come from the germline V gene (reference sequence). This chain's CDR3 is CAWALSVDQPQHF. The CDR3 nucleotides read TGTGCCTGGGCCTTAAGTGTCGATCAGCCCCAGCATTTT. The whole variable domain, filled in from reference TRBV30 and TRBJ1-5, reads SQTIHQWPATLVQPVGSPLSLECTVEGTSNPNLYWYRQAAGRGLQLLFYSVGIGQISSEVPQNLSASRPQDRQFILSSKKLLLSDSGFYLCAWALSVDQPQHFGDGTRLSIL.

This clone was found a few times. The CDR3 spells CASSQEEGGRQFF. CDR3 bases: TGCGCCAGCAGCCAAGAGGAAGGGGGGCGGCAGTTCTTC. The chain uses TRBV4-1 and TRBJ2-1; D could derive from TRBD1 or TRBD2 (6 bases each). The germline gives CDR1 MGHRA, CDR2 YSYEKL. CDR3 length: 13 amino acids. V was pared by 0 bases and J by 12 bases, with 12 bases between.

This clone occurred once. V and J are TRBV27 and TRBJ2-3; 7 nucleotides agree with TRBD1. This CDR3 region has 13 residues. In germline, CDR1 is MNHEY, CDR2 SMNVEV (reference sequence). V shed 6 bases, J shed 4 bases, and the junction held 4 bases outside the gene matches. DNA for the CDR3: TGTGCCAGCAGCCTACAGGGGCCAGATACGCAGTATTTT. Residues: CASSLQGPDTQYF.

J is TRBJ2-7 and V is TRBV6-6, with D unclear. The CDR3 sequence is 11 residues long. The ends were cut back, 2 bases at V and 4 bases at J, with 3 bases in the middle. In germline, CDR1 is MNHNY, CDR2 SVGAGI (reference sequence). The CDR3 coding sequence is TGTGCCAGCAGTTACAAGTACGAGCAGTACTTC. This sequence encodes CASSYKYEQYF.

This clone was detected many times. This chain links TRBV18 with TRBJ2-6, with a tentative D call TRBD2 (5 bases). The CDR3 loop spans 16 amino acids. V shed 3 bases and J shed 5 bases, with 14 bases lying between them. Germline V lookup: CDR1 KGHSH, CDR2 LQKENI. The CDR3 sequence is CASSPVGGARANVLTF. The CDR3 nucleotides read TGTGCCAGCTCACCCGTAGGAGGAGCTAGGGCCAACGTCCTGACTTTC.

V and J are TRBV5-6 and TRBJ1-1; perhaps TRBD1 as D (6 bases). The CDR3 has 14 residues. Trimming pared 1 base from V and 0 bases from J, leaving 7 bases between. Germline V gives CDR1 SGHDT, CDR2 YYEEEE. CDR3 region: CASSLRGLNTEAFF. For the CDR3, the DNA is TGTGCCAGCAGCTTGCGGGGGCTGAACACTGAAGCTTTCTTT.

This clone was detected once. CDR3 loop: CASSSTPDRVGNEQYF. DNA for the CDR3: TGTGCCAGCAGTTCCACCCCGGACAGGGTAGGGAACGAGCAGTACTTC. The rearrangement links TRBV28 to TRBJ2-7; 8 nucleotides match TRBD1. Per the germline V gene, CDR1 is MDHEN and CDR2 is SYDVKM. The V and J ends lost 4 bases and 5 bases, in that order; junction bases with no gene match: 13. The CDR3 covers 16 residues.

The sample holds a few counts of this clone. The V gene is TRBV7-2, the J gene TRBJ2-1, with 10 bases that match TRBD2. After removal of 2 bases from V and 0 bases from J, the junction contained 7 bases not matched to a gene. From germline, CDR1 is SGHTA and CDR2 FQGNSA. The CDR3 is 18 amino acids. DNA of the CDR3: TGTGCCAGCAGCTTACGTATAGCGGGAGGAAGCTCCTACAATGAGCAGTTCTTC. Translating gives CASSLRIAGGSSYNEQFF.

The J gene is TRBJ2-7, the V gene TRBV5-4, with D perhaps assigned TRBD1 or TRBD2 (7 bases each). Trimming took off 4 bases at V and 6 bases at J, with 20 bases between the two ends. Germline-derived CDR1 and CDR2 are SGHNT and YYREEE (reference sequence). CDR3 length equals 15 residues. CDR3 in amino acids: CASSTRQGGLAEQYF. The CDR3 coding sequence is TGTGCCAGCAGCACTCGACAGGGAGGGCTCGCCGAGCAGTACTTC.

Only a few counts were recorded for this clone. The chain employs TRBV7-2 and TRBJ2-5; TRBD1 agrees at 7 bases. V lost 4 bases and J lost 3; bases outside the gene matches: 2. The CDR3 has 13 residues. Germline V lookup: CDR1 SGHTA, CDR2 FQGNSA. The CDR3 coding sequence is TGTGCCAGCAGCTCCACAGGGGAAGAGACCCAGTACTTC. This gives the protein CASSSTGEETQYF.

The chain carries TRBV15 and TRBJ1-3, with D uncertain. CDR3 size: 17 residues. The V and J ends lost 0 bases and 0 bases respectively, with 12 bases between them. Germline V lookup: CDR1 LNHNV, CDR2 YYDKDF (reference sequence). The CDR3: CATSREEGGRSGNTIYF. In DNA, the CDR3 is TGTGCCACCAGCAGAGAGGAGGGCGGACGCTCTGGAAACACCATATATTTT.

This clone appeared once. The V and J genes are TRBV7-2 and TRBJ1-5, with D unresolved. Germline V gene lookup returns CDR1 SGHTA and CDR2 FQGNSA. The ends were cut back, 4 bases at V and 4 bases at J, with 14 bases in the middle. This CDR3 has 15 residues. This chain's CDR3 is CASSSSRDKNQPQHF. The CDR3 bases are TGTGCCAGCAGCTCATCTCGCGACAAAAATCAGCCCCAGCATTTT.

The chain employs TRBV7-2 and TRBJ2-7; D might be TRBD1 or TRBD2, each matching 5 bases. CDR3 length equals 13 residues. V was trimmed by 7 bases and J by 0 bases, leaving 10 bases between them. Germline values: CDR1 SGHTA, CDR2 FQGNSA. The CDR3 spells CASNEGRSYEQYF. CDR3 bases: TGTGCCAGCAATGAGGGGCGCTCCTACGAGCAGTACTTC.

The chain employs TRBV4-3 and TRBJ2-7; D is perhaps TRBD1 or TRBD2 (5 bases each). CDR1 and CDR2 from the germline V gene are LGHNA and YSLEER. Trimming took off 1 base at V and 4 bases at J, with 11 bases between the two ends. The CDR3 totals 14 residues. This chain's CDR3 is CASSQVQRGYEQYF. The CDR3 coding sequence is TGCGCCAGCAGCCAAGTGCAGAGGGGTTACGAGCAGTACTTC.

The chain couples TRBV4-1 to TRBJ2-6; 12 bases map to TRBD2. V shed 0 bases and J 0 bases; nucleotides not matched to a gene: 3. Germline-derived CDR1 and CDR2 are MGHRA and YSYEKL. This CDR3 has 19 amino acids. CDR3 in DNA: TGCGCCAGCAGCCAAGATCCTAGCGGGGGGGCCTCTGGGGCCAACGTCCTGACTTTC. Its translation: CASSQDPSGGASGANVLTF.

The chain combines TRBV7-2 with TRBJ1-5; 7 bases are shared with TRBD1. CDR1 and CDR2 from the germline V gene are SGHTA and FQGNSA. This CDR3 region has 15 residues. The V gene end was trimmed by 1 base and the J gene end by 5 bases; junction bases not matched to a gene: 5. The CDR3 DNA is TGTGCCAGCAGCTTAGTTACAGGGGATCATCAGCCCCAGCATTTT. Amino acid sequence: CASSLVTGDHQPQHF.

This clone came up a few times. The J gene is TRBJ2-1, the V gene TRBV18; D is ambiguous. CDR1 and CDR2 from the germline V gene are KGHSH and LQKENI. This CDR3 has 15 residues. V lost 0 bases, J lost 4 bases, and 10 bases lay in between. The CDR3, as DNA: TGTGCCAGCTCACCACCGTCGAAGGGATACAATGAGCAGTTCTTC. Its protein is CASSPPSKGYNEQFF.

This clone was detected only a few times. The genes are TRBV28 and TRBJ2-6, with a weak D call TRBD1 (6 bases). This CDR3 comprises 18 residues. CDR1 is MDHEN and CDR2 is SYDVKM in the germline V gene. The germline V and J ends were trimmed by 6 bases and 0 bases, with 18 bases remaining between them. CDR3 loop: CASSPRDIRYSGANVLTF. Written as DNA, the CDR3 is TGTGCCAGCAGCCCCAGGGACATCCGTTACTCTGGGGCCAACGTCCTGACTTTC.

This clone was counted between two and nine times. The chain joins TRBV9 to TRBJ2-3; no reliable D call. Germline V gene sequence: CDR1 SGDLS, CDR2 YYNGEE. With 3 bases removed from V and 6 bases from J, the gap between germline ends came to 8 bases. This CDR3 comprises 12 residues. CDR3 DNA sequence: TGTGCCAGCAGCGCGACAACGGATACGCAGTATTTT. Translation gives CASSATTDTQYF.

The table lists this clone with many counts. The CDR3 loop reads CASSHQPGGASNEQFF. CDR3 in DNA: TGCGCCAGCAGCCATCAACCCGGGGGGGCCAGTAATGAGCAGTTCTTC. The V call is TRBV4-1, the J call TRBJ2-1, with 8 bases fitting TRBD2. The CDR3 length is 16 residues. CDR1 MGHRA and CDR2 YSYEKL come from the germline V gene. Unmatched junction bases numbered 11, after V lost 3 bases and J lost 7 bases.

The chain carries TRBV30 and TRBJ2-7; D gene uncertain. Trimming stripped 0 bases from V and 4 bases from J, with 13 bases between. Looked up from germline, CDR1 is GTSNPN and CDR2 is SVGIG (reference sequence). The CDR3 is 14 residues long. The CDR3 protein is CAWSVGGNGYEQYF. The CDR3 nucleotides are TGTGCCTGGAGTGTGGGTGGGAATGGGTACGAGCAGTACTTC.

The chain recombines TRBV7-9 with TRBJ2-7, with D unclear. The V end was cut by 1 base, the J end by 5 bases, with 9 bases between. The CDR3 extends over 13 amino acids. CDR1 and CDR2 (germline): SEHNR, FQNEAQ (reference sequence). CDR3: CASSLERSNEQYF. The CDR3 DNA is TGTGCCAGCAGCTTAGAGCGTTCGAACGAGCAGTACTTC.

The chain joins TRBV5-6 to TRBJ1-5; 7 bases map to TRBD1. Per the germline V gene, CDR1 is SGHDT and CDR2 is YYEEEE. J lost 6 bases, V lost 4 bases, and 7 bases had no gene match. The length of the CDR3 is 14 residues. CDR3 sequence: CASSDTGAFQPQHF. DNA for the CDR3: TGTGCCAGCAGCGACACAGGGGCCTTTCAGCCCCAGCATTTT.

In this sample, this clone turned up a few times. V is TRBV28 and J is TRBJ1-1; 7 bases agree with TRBD1. The V and J ends lost 6 bases and 3 bases, in that order; junction bases with no gene match: 7. The CDR3 consists of 14 residues. Germline V CDR1 and CDR2: MDHEN, SYDVKM. The CDR3 is CASSPTGRDTEAFF. In DNA form, the CDR3 reads TGTGCCAGCAGCCCGACAGGGAGGGACACTGAAGCTTTCTTT.

On this clone: A much more abundant neighbour one base away suggests this may be a read error. Other DNA sequences from this sample encode an identical CDR3 as well. CDR3 bases: TGTGCCAGCAGCTTATCGGGGAACACTGAAGCTTTCTTT. It encodes CASSLSGNTEAFF. The rearrangement joins TRBV7-3 to TRBJ1-1; no clear D gene. This CDR3 contains 13 residues. Trimming stripped 2 bases from V and 1 base from J, with 5 bases between. Germline V gene sequence: CDR1 SGHTA, CDR2 FQGTGA.

This chain joins TRBV7-6 and TRBJ1-6; 7 bases are shared with TRBD1. The CDR3 loop spans 15 amino acids. CDR1 and CDR2 (germline): SGHVS, FNYEAQ. J lost 11 bases, V lost 5 bases, and 12 bases had no gene match. The CDR3 bases are TGTGCCAGCAGCCCTACCCGACAGGGAGGGACACCCCTCCACTTT. It is translated as CASSPTRQGGTPLHF.

This clone was counted a few times. J is TRBJ2-1 and V is TRBV7-2; 12 positions match TRBD1. The CDR3 consists of 16 residues. Germline V gene data show CDR1 as SGHTA and CDR2 as FQGNSA. Trimming removed 2 bases from V and 8 bases from J; junction bases left unmatched: 7. The CDR3 here is CASSLMGDRGLDEQFF. In nucleotides, the CDR3 is TGTGCCAGCAGCTTAATGGGGGACAGGGGGCTCGATGAGCAGTTCTTC.